This is a list of T cell receptor beta chains from one sample in a study of T cells expressing NK-cell markers. TCRdb re-called the 5' RACE reads and gives one entry per CDR3 protein, without DNA. This repertoire includes about 260,000 distinct CDR3 sequences. The sequenced sample consisted of blood T cells: a sorted CD56 or NKG2C T cell subset, CD4+ or CD8+ T cells, or bulk PBMC T cells (not recorded which). These receptors all stem from a man aged 18 to 29 in good health. Both conserved end residues are part of each CDR3. The order of the fields is V gene, J gene, CDR3 protein.

v_call: TRBV29-1; j_call: TRBJ2-2; cdr3_aa: CSVEGSQLTGELFF
v_call: TRBV5-1; j_call: TRBJ1-6; cdr3_aa: CASSLDWTGRDPLHF
v_call: TRBV12-3/TRBV12-4; j_call: TRBJ2-5; cdr3_aa: CASTARPIGTQYF
v_call: TRBV5-1; j_call: TRBJ2-3; cdr3_aa: CASSWGLDPSTDTQYF
v_call: TRBV13; j_call: TRBJ2-4; cdr3_aa: CASSPGTSGRYGNIQYF
v_call: TRBV20-1; j_call: TRBJ1-1; cdr3_aa: CSARPIQGANTEAFF
v_call: TRBV7-4; j_call: TRBJ1-5; cdr3_aa: CASSLGLDSINQPQHF
v_call: TRBV19; j_call: TRBJ2-1; cdr3_aa: CASSTSSSSEQFF
v_call: TRBV10-3; j_call: TRBJ2-1; cdr3_aa: CAISDSTREQFF
v_call: TRBV20-1; j_call: TRBJ2-1; cdr3_aa: CSAPGLAGPSNEQFF
v_call: TRBV5-1; j_call: TRBJ2-3; cdr3_aa: CASSLARSSTQYF
v_call: TRBV20-1; j_call: TRBJ2-1; cdr3_aa: CSATGQERLAGAYNEQFF
v_call: TRBV12-3/TRBV12-4; j_call: TRBJ1-2; cdr3_aa: CASSQTGSGYTF
v_call: TRBV29-1; j_call: TRBJ2-1; cdr3_aa: CSVSLGGGMGGEQFF
v_call: TRBV24-1; j_call: TRBJ2-7; cdr3_aa: CATSTSGGPYEQYF
v_call: TRBV20-1; j_call: TRBJ2-5; cdr3_aa: CSARRPGSSGSAQYF
v_call: TRBV12-3/TRBV12-4; j_call: TRBJ1-2; cdr3_aa: CASSLTDSFYGYTF
v_call: TRBV29-1; j_call: TRBJ2-7; cdr3_aa: CSVVASGGHEQYF
v_call: TRBV7-3; j_call: TRBJ2-3; cdr3_aa: CASSLTGITTDTQYF
v_call: TRBV19; j_call: TRBJ1-6; cdr3_aa: CASSIHEGVRGNSPLHF
v_call: TRBV5-1; j_call: TRBJ2-3; cdr3_aa: CASSLETSGDTQYF
v_call: TRBV5-4; j_call: TRBJ2-7; cdr3_aa: CASREGTSGSYEQYF
v_call: TRBV5-5; j_call: TRBJ2-1; cdr3_aa: CASSLEEGGMGLAYEQFF
v_call: TRBV7-2; j_call: TRBJ1-5; cdr3_aa: CASSLRVGNNQPQHF
v_call: TRBV29-1; j_call: TRBJ2-2; cdr3_aa: CSVVGGLAGVSGELFF
v_call: TRBV12-3/TRBV12-4; j_call: TRBJ1-1; cdr3_aa: CASSFGTGLTEAFF
v_call: TRBV12-3/TRBV12-4; j_call: TRBJ1-2; cdr3_aa: CASSSGGVVWGYTF
v_call: TRBV5-1; j_call: TRBJ1-4; cdr3_aa: CASSLEGRKLFF
v_call: TRBV7-2; j_call: TRBJ2-1; cdr3_aa: CASSYPTVAGQGHEQFF
v_call: TRBV6-5; j_call: TRBJ2-1; cdr3_aa: CASSYESSYNEQFF
v_call: TRBV7-8; j_call: TRBJ2-4; cdr3_aa: CASSLDGSGQNIQYF